At least ten counts were recorded for the clone carrying this T cell receptor (beta chain). What it binds is not known. Germline CDR1 and CDR2: SGHTA and FQGNSA. The trim removed 1 base at V and 14 bases at J, leaving 8 bases unmatched. The length of the CDR3 is 16 residues. These data come from a study of T cell repertoires in cytomegalovirus infection. At the level of the study: Epitope selection comprised recently identified HLA-C-restricted CMV epitopes and well-studied HLA-B-restricted CMV epitopes. Signatures in public TCR beta sequences pointed to both CMV infection and matching HLA type. Overall study results and limits: Carriers of CMV and the relevant HLA type were discriminated by public TCR beta frequency.

TCRdb re-called the reads with MiXCR, one entry per CDR3 protein. The data contain nearly 700,000 distinct CDR3 sequences, around 30% of them singletons. Sequencing used cultured PBMCs, obtained from culture after CMV antigen stimulation. The chain recombines TRBV7-2 with TRBJ2-1, with TRBD2 matching 16 bases. This clonotype was obtained from a human donor in good health (CMV status not recorded). Some clones in this sample may be carry-over from other donors' samples. The CDR3 spells CASSLVGTSGRAHKFF. The CDR3 bases are TGTGCCAGCAGCTTAGTCGGGACTAGCGGGAGGGCCCACAAGTTCTTC.